This T cell receptor beta chain was profiled in a study of neoadjuvant nivolumab and ipilimumab in lung cancer. Study findings and constraints: Only a single major-pathologic-response sample was available for clonality analysis. Resected-tumor TCR richness correlated positively with pretherapy blood richness. Compared with tumor-adjacent uninvolved lung, resected tumors showed greater richness and clonality.

Sequencing used immunoSEQ multiplex PCR; TCRdb keeps in-frame clones, though not all of them. In the table there are over 25,000 clones, more than 90% of which are singletons. Note on this clone: What it binds is unknown.

Per germline, CDR1 SEHNR and CDR2 FQNEAQ (reference sequence). Trimming cost V 5 bases and J 5 bases, with 15 bases left between them. This CDR3 contains 14 residues. V usage is TRBV7-9 and J usage is TRBJ2-5, with D possibly being TRBD2 (6 bases). The sample here was peripheral blood, taken after neoadjuvant nivolumab, alone or with ipilimumab, at or shortly before surgery. The receptor was isolated from an adult with non-small cell lung cancer. The CDR3 region has the DNA TGTGCCAGCAGCCCCGGGAGTAGTATGGAGACCCAGTACTTC. It specifies CASSPGSSMETQYF.